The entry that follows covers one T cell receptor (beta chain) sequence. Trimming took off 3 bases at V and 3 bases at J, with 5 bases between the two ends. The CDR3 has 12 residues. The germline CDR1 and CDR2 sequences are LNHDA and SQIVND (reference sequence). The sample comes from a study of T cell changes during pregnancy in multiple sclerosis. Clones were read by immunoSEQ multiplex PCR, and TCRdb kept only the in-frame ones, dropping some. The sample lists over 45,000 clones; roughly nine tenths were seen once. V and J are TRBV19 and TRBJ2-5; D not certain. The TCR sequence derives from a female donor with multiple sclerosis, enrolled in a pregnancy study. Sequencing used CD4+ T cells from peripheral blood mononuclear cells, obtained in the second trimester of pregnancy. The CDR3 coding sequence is TGTGCCAGTAGTATGGCGGAAGAGACCCAGTACTTC. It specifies CASSMAEETQYF.